These T cell receptor beta chains were read from a single sample in a study of T-cell memory formation after mild COVID-19. Each CDR3 protein gets one entry after TCRdb re-called the 5' RACE reads with MiXCR. This table holds some 150,000 distinct CDR3 sequences, about 23% found once. The specimen sequenced was PBMCs or a T cell subset sorted from them (not recorded which). The receptors were sampled from an adult woman who had mild COVID-19 (a few samples of this study predate the infection). Cell type and time point are not known. Each CDR3 is given with its conserved first and last residue. A D gene is named only where the DNA matches it firmly. Clone size is given for some rows only: seen once, a few or many times, or a class if the clone is expanded.

clone_size | d_call | j_call | v_call | cdr3_length | cdr3_aa | cdr3_nt
few | - | TRBJ1-4 | TRBV7-9 | 15 | CASSYGQLGNEKLFF | TGTGCCAGCAGTTACGGACAGTTGGGGAATGAAAAACTGTTTTTT
few | - | TRBJ2-7 | TRBV29-1 | 13 | CSVVVSGFYEQYF | TGCAGCGTTGTAGTTTCGGGTTTTTACGAGCAGTACTTC
- | TRBD1 | TRBJ1-3 | TRBV7-6 | 13 | CASSTGQDNTIYF | TGTGCCAGCAGCACGGGACAGGATAACACCATATATTTT
- | - | TRBJ2-5 | TRBV20-1 | 13 | CSAPGEVRVTQYF | TGCAGTGCTCCCGGAGAGGTTAGGGTGACCCAGTACTTC
few | TRBD1 | TRBJ1-1 | TRBV9 | 17 | CASSAPGTGGADTEAFF | TGTGCCAGCAGCGCGCCCGGGACAGGGGGCGCAGACACTGAAGCTTTCTTT
few | - | TRBJ2-2 | TRBV7-8 | 14 | CASSPIQGSGELFF | TGTGCCAGCAGCCCTATTCAGGGATCGGGGGAGCTGTTTTTT
many | - | TRBJ1-1 | TRBV5-6 | 14 | CASSLGGAGTEAFF | TGTGCCAGCAGCTTGGGAGGGGCGGGCACTGAAGCTTTCTTT
- | - | TRBJ1-2 | TRBV12-3/TRBV12-4 | 13 | CASSFERNYGYTF | TGTGCCAGCAGTTTTGAAAGAAACTATGGCTACACCTTC
- | - | TRBJ2-3 | TRBV2 | 16 | CASSVSRTAFTDTQYF | TGTGCCAGCAGTGTCAGTAGGACGGCCTTCACAGATACGCAGTATTTT
- | - | TRBJ2-7 | TRBV12-3/TRBV12-4 | 13 | CASSFGESYEQYF | TGTGCCAGCAGTTTTGGGGAATCCTACGAGCAGTACTTC
few | - | TRBJ1-5 | TRBV9 | 15 | CASSADHRGNQPQHF | TGTGCCAGCAGCGCAGACCACAGGGGCAATCAGCCCCAGCATTTT
- | TRBD1 | TRBJ2-7 | TRBV7-9 | 15 | CASSPRGQGAYEQYF | TGTGCCAGCAGCCCAAGGGGACAGGGGGCCTACGAGCAGTACTTC
- | TRBD1 | TRBJ1-1 | TRBV6-5 | 17 | CASSYSLGTGVSTEAFF | TGTGCCAGCAGTTACTCTCTGGGGACAGGCGTAAGCACTGAAGCTTTCTTT
few | - | TRBJ2-2 | TRBV19 | 12 | CASSQGSGELFF | TGTGCCAGTAGTCAGGGGTCCGGGGAGCTGTTTTTT
- | - | TRBJ2-2 | TRBV7-9 | 16 | CASSPRSVGGTGELFF | TGTGCCAGCAGCCCCAGGTCGGTCGGAGGCACCGGGGAGCTGTTTTTT
- | - | TRBJ1-2 | TRBV29-1 | 12 | CSVDEPNYGYTF | TGCAGCGTTGACGAGCCTAACTATGGCTACACCTTC
- | - | TRBJ2-2 | TRBV6-5 | 15 | CASSYVPSLAGELFF | TGTGCCAGCAGTTACGTGCCTAGCTTGGCCGGGGAGCTGTTTTTT
- | - | TRBJ1-1 | TRBV20-1 | 12 | CSVRRKNTEAFF | TGCAGTGTAAGACGGAAGAACACTGAAGCTTTCTTT
few | TRBD2 | TRBJ2-3 | TRBV20-1 | 15 | CSAPRLAESTDTQYF | TGCAGTGCTCCCCGACTAGCGGAGAGCACAGATACGCAGTATTTT
few | - | TRBJ1-2 | TRBV2 | 13 | CASPTHIPYGYTF | TGTGCCAGCCCCACTCATATCCCCTATGGCTACACCTTC
many | TRBD1 | TRBJ2-5 | TRBV7-9 | 14 | CASSSGQGGETQYF | TGTGCCAGCAGCTCCGGACAGGGAGGAGAGACCCAGTACTTC
few | - | TRBJ2-2 | TRBV15 | 14 | CATSRDRAVGELFF | TGTGCCACCAGCAGAGATAGGGCTGTCGGGGAGCTGTTTTTT
- | - | TRBJ1-1 | TRBV5-1 | 14 | CASSPEGVWQQAFF | TGCGCCAGCAGCCCCGAAGGGGTTTGGCAGCAAGCTTTCTTT
- | - | TRBJ2-7 | TRBV29-1 | 13 | CSFWSGLTYEQYF | TGCAGCTTCTGGTCCGGTCTGACCTACGAGCAGTACTTC
few | - | TRBJ1-2 | TRBV12-3/TRBV12-4 | 13 | CASSPTAGEQDTF | TGTGCCAGCAGTCCTACGGCAGGGGAGCAGGACACCTTC
few | - | TRBJ2-2 | TRBV7-9 | 15 | CASSSTLPNTGELFF | TGTGCCAGCAGCTCCACCCTCCCGAACACCGGGGAGCTGTTTTTT
- | - | TRBJ1-2 | TRBV12-3/TRBV12-4 | 12 | CASTLGETGYTF | TGTGCCAGTACCCTCGGGGAAACTGGCTACACCTTC